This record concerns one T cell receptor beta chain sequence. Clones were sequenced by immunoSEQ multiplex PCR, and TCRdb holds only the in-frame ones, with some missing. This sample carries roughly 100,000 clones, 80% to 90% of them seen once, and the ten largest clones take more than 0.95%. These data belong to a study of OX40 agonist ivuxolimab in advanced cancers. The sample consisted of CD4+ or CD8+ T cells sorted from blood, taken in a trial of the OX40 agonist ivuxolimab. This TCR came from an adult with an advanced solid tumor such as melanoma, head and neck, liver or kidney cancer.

The CDR3 nucleotides read TGTGCCAGCAGTTTACTGGGAGAGACCCAGTACTTC. This sequence encodes CASSLLGETQYF. This rearrangement joins TRBV28 to TRBJ2-5; D remains ambiguous. Trimming left V 2 bases short and J 4 bases short, with 5 bases between. The length of the CDR3 is 12 residues. The germline V gene encodes CDR1 MDHEN and CDR2 SYDVKM.